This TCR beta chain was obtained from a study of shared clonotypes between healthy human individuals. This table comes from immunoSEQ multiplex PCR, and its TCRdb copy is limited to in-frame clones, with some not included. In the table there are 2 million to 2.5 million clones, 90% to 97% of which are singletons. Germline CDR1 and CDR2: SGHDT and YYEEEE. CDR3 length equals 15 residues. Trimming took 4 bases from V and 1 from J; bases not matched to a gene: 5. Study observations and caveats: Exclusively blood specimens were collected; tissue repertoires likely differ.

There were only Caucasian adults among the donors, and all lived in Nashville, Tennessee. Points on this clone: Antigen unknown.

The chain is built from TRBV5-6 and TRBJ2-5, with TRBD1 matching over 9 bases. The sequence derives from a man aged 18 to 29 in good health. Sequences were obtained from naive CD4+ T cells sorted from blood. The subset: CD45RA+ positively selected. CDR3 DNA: TGTGCCAGCAGCCAACCGGACAGGGGCCAAGAGACCCAGTACTTC. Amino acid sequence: CASSQPDRGQETQYF.